The clone carrying this TCR beta chain was observed a handful of times. As yet, its antigen is unknown. In TCRdb, the 5' RACE reads were re-called with MiXCR into one record per CDR3 protein. There are under 600,000 distinct CDR3 sequences in the sample; 20% to 25% occur only once, and approximately 15% lies in the top ten. The V end lost 1 base, the J end lost 4 bases, and 9 bases lay between the germline ends. The CDR3 sequence is 14 residues long. Germline V CDR1 and CDR2: SGHTA, FQGTGA. The sample comes from a study of T cells after yellow fever vaccination. Findings and caveats of the study: The bulk population could contribute abundant contaminating clonotypes to FACS-sorted repertoires. Boosting was followed by the reappearance of most primary-vaccination clones (less than 98% CD4, 70% to 90% CD8).

V usage is TRBV7-3 and J usage is TRBJ2-3, with no clear D. The clonotype was recovered from a man in his late teens or twenties who received the YFV17D yellow fever vaccine. Here the sequenced sample was PBMCs, taken less than 25 days after the first yellow fever vaccination. CDR3 DNA: TGTGCCAGCAGCTTAAGCCGAAGCGCAGATACGCAGTATTTT. This encodes CASSLSRSADTQYF.